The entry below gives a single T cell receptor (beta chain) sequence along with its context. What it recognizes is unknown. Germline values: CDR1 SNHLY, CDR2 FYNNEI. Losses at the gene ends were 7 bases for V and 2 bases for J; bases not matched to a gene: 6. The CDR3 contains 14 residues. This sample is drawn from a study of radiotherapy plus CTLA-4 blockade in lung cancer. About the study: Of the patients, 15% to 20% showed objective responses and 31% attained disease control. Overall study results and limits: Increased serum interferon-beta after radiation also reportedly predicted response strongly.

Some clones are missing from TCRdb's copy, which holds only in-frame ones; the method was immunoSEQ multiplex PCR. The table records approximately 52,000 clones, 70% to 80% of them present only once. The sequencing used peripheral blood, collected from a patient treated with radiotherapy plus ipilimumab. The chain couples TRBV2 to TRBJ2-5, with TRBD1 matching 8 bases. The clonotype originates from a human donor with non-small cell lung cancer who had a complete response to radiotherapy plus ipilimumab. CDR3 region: CASTNGQGQETQYF. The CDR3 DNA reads TGTGCCAGCACCAACGGACAGGGACAAGAGACCCAGTACTTC. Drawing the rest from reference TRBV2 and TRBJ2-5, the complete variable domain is EPEVTQTPSHQVTQMGQEVILRCVPISNHLYFYWYRQILGQKVEFLVSFYNNEISEKSEIFDDQFSVERPDGSNFTLKIRSTKLEDSAMYFCASTNGQGQETQYFGPGTRLLVL.